The 10 T cell receptor beta chains below were found in one sample sequenced in a study of regulatory T cells in long-lasting Graves disease. Construction of TCR beta libraries relied on iRepertoire HTBI primers and on Arm-PCR targeting CDR3 regions. TCRdb recomputed calls from the multiplex PCR reads with MiXCR, one row per CDR3 protein. The sample records roughly 430,000 distinct CDR3 sequences, about 16% being singletons. Time point reported: newly diagnosed GD, antithyroid drugs for less than 3 months. Isolated PBMC RNA provided the starting material for the TCR library. This sample also appeared in a second study, on T cells in Graves' hyperthyroidism and ophthalmopathy.

The sample in question was peripheral blood mononuclear cells (PBMCs), obtained at new diagnosis, from a patient treated with antithyroid drugs. Receptor source: a woman aged 30 to 39 with Graves disease.

Worth noting for this clonotype: A much larger clonotype is one base distant, so this may be a read error. V and J are TRBV9 and TRBJ2-1, with 11 bases matching TRBD2. CDR3 length: 15 amino acids. Trimming took 4 bases from V and 13 from J; bases not matched to a gene: 13. Germline-derived CDR1 and CDR2 are SGDLS and YYNGEE. CDR3 sequence (DNA): TGTGCCAGCAGCTCTAGCGGGAGGAGGTCGGGGGACCAGTTCTTC. It translates to CASSSSGRRSGDQFF.

This clonotype was seen a few times. Being one base from a much bigger clone, this may be a read error. The chain uses TRBV2 and TRBJ1-1; unclear D gene. CDR1 SNHLY and CDR2 FYNNEI come from the germline V gene. This CDR3 contains 13 residues. Trimming shortened V by 8 bases and J by 3 bases, and 13 bases separated the two germline ends. The CDR3, as DNA: TGTGCCAGCGTTGGCTTTATGGACACTGAAGCTTTCTTT. As protein: CASVGFMDTEAFF.

This clonotype came up many times. The chain employs TRBV10-3 and TRBJ2-3, with D maybe TRBD1 (5 bases). Deletions cut 8 bases from V and 2 bases from J, with 14 bases between. Germline-derived CDR1 and CDR2 are ENHRY and SYGVKD. The CDR3 is made up of 14 amino acids. The CDR3, as DNA: TGTGCCATCGGCGACAGCCTTTACACAGATACGCAGTATTTT. Translation: CAIGDSLYTDTQYF.

In its sample, this clonotype was seen many times. Here the CDR3 reads CASSPADRRNTEAFF. The CDR3 DNA reads as TGTGCCAGCTCACCTGCTGACAGGAGAAACACTGAAGCTTTCTTT. The chain has TRBV18 and TRBJ1-1, with D perhaps matching TRBD1 (6 bases). The CDR3 has 15 residues. The germline V gene has CDR1 KGHSH and CDR2 LQKENI. Trimming left V 3 bases short and J 2 bases short, with 13 bases between.

This clonotype appeared many times. This chain uses TRBV27 with TRBJ2-7; D is uncertain. Germline V gives CDR1 MNHEY, CDR2 SMNVEV (reference sequence). CDR3 length equals 16 residues. Deletions cut 4 bases from V and 5 bases from J, with 21 bases between. CDR3 nucleotide sequence: TGTGCCAGCAGTTCCTCCTCGACCCCCGTTGTGGACGAGCAGTACTTC. Protein sequence: CASSSSSTPVVDEQYF.

The chain has TRBV11-2 and TRBJ2-5; 11 bases agree with TRBD2. This CDR3 is 15 amino acids long. V was pared by 5 bases and J by 5 bases, with 7 bases of the junction left unmatched. CDR1 SGHAT and CDR2 FQNNGV come from the germline V gene. The CDR3: CASSPSGRRRETQYF. In DNA, the CDR3 is TGTGCCAGCAGCCCTAGCGGGAGGCGTCGTGAGACCCAGTACTTC.

This clonotype came up many times. The rearrangement joins TRBV12-3 or TRBV12-4 to TRBJ2-1; TRBD2 matches 12 bases. The V segment lost 0 bases and the J segment 7 bases; nucleotides outside the gene matches: 7. CDR3 length: 17 residues. CDR3: CASSLALTSGRPNEQFF. The CDR3 nucleotides read TGTGCCAGCAGTTTAGCTCTTACTAGCGGGAGGCCTAATGAGCAGTTCTTC.

The chain combines TRBV7-6 with TRBJ2-7; D is unclear. Germline V gene lookup returns CDR1 SGHVS and CDR2 FNYEAQ. The CDR3 totals 13 residues. V was cut by 3 bases and J by 2 bases, with 8 bases left in between. The CDR3 DNA sequence: TGTGCCAGCAGCTTCGACAATACCTACGAGCAGTACTTC. As protein: CASSFDNTYEQYF.

This chain links TRBV24-1 with TRBJ2-1; D not resolved. The CDR3 consists of 9 residues. Trimming shortened V by 10 bases and J by 6 bases, and 3 bases separated the two germline ends. Germline CDR1 is KGHDR and CDR2 is SFDVKD. CDR3 in amino acids: CATSNEQFF. Written as DNA, the CDR3 is TGTGCCACTAGCAATGAGCAGTTCTTC.

This clonotype was seen many times. J is TRBJ2-5 and V is TRBV28; no firm D call. The germline V and J ends were trimmed by 5 bases and 5 bases, with 6 bases remaining between them. The CDR3 is 11 amino acids. The germline gives CDR1 MDHEN, CDR2 SYDVKM. The CDR3 nucleotides are TGTGCCAGCAGTGAAGGGGAGACCCAGTACTTC. Translation gives CASSEGETQYF.